The 10 T cell receptor beta chains listed next were all sequenced from one sample in a study of cytotoxic CD8 clonotypes in ibrutinib-treated CLL. Libraries were prepared by immunoSEQ multiplex PCR; TCRdb keeps only in-frame clonotypes and omits some of them. The profile shows more than 200,000 clones, about three quarters of them singletons. This specimen was PBMCs, taken after 24 months of ibrutinib treatment. The receptors come from a human donor with chronic lymphocytic leukemia.

V is TRBV29-1 and J is TRBJ1-2; D not certain. The CDR3 runs to 13 residues. From germline, CDR1 is SQVTM and CDR2 ANQGSEA. V lost 3 bases to trimming and J lost 5 bases, with 13 bases between them. This chain's CDR3 is CSVDYGGRYGYTF. Written as DNA, the CDR3 is TGCAGCGTTGATTATGGAGGGCGGTATGGCTACACCTTC. The full variable domain, rest sourced from reference TRBV29-1 and TRBJ1-2, is SAVISQKPSRDICQRGTSLTIQCQVDSQVTMMFWYRQQPGQSLTLIATANQGSEATYESGFVIDKFPISRPNLTFSTLTVSNMSPEDSSIYLCSVDYGGRYGYTFGSGTRLTVV.

The chain links TRBV6-5 to TRBJ2-1; 7 bases align to TRBD1. With 8 bases clipped from V and 7 bases from J, the junction kept 11 bases outside the gene matches. CDR1 is MNHEY and CDR2 is SVGAGI in the germline V gene. The CDR3 consists of 14 residues. Here the CDR3 reads CASSPDRDRNEQFF. CDR3 nucleotide sequence: TGTGCCAGCTCCCCCGACAGGGATAGGAATGAGCAGTTCTTC.

The chain links TRBV7-8 to TRBJ2-7, with TRBD2 identical over 7 bases. The CDR3 runs 17 residues. Germline V lookup: CDR1 SGHVS, CDR2 FQNEAQ. V was pared by 3 bases and J by 7 bases, with 18 bases of the junction left unmatched. CDR3 amino acids: CASSFGAKASGALEQYF. As DNA, the CDR3 is TGTGCCAGCAGCTTCGGGGCTAAGGCTAGCGGCGCTTTAGAGCAGTACTTC.

The chain links TRBV7-9 to TRBJ2-5, with 7 nucleotides matching TRBD1. The CDR3 consists of 13 residues. Per germline, CDR1 SEHNR and CDR2 FQNEAQ (reference sequence). V trimming: 6 bases; J trimming: 5 bases; junction bases outside the gene matches: 6. The CDR3 loop reads CASREGARETQYF. The CDR3 DNA sequence: TGTGCCAGCAGAGAGGGGGCTCGGGAGACCCAGTACTTC.

V is TRBV7-9 and J is TRBJ2-1; 7 nucleotides align to TRBD2. The germline gives CDR1 SEHNR, CDR2 FQNEAQ (reference sequence). CDR3 length equals 14 residues. Unmatched junction bases numbered 5, after V lost 2 bases and J lost 7 bases. The CDR3 protein is CASSLPMGGNEQFF. The CDR3 nucleotides are TGTGCCAGCAGCTTACCTATGGGAGGGAATGAGCAGTTCTTC.

The chain has TRBV19 and TRBJ1-5; no firm D call. This CDR3 has 14 residues. CDR1 and CDR2 (germline): LNHDA, SQIVND (reference sequence). The V gene lost 7 bases and the J gene lost 2 bases, with 12 bases spanning the gap. The CDR3 DNA is TGTGCCAGTACTAGAATCCAGGGCAATCAGCCCCAGCATTTT. Translating gives CASTRIQGNQPQHF.

This clone has just a few counts. The V and J genes are TRBV19 and TRBJ2-6, with 9 bases matching TRBD1. Germline lookup yields CDR1 LNHDA and CDR2 SQIVND (reference sequence). The V and J ends lost 7 bases and 11 bases, in that order; junction bases with no gene match: 9. The CDR3 length is 14 residues. The CDR3 DNA reads TGTGCCAGTACCCCCCGGGACAGGGTTCACGTCCTGACTTTC. This gives the protein CASTPRDRVHVLTF. Full variable domain (remainder filled in from reference TRBV19 and TRBJ2-6): DGGITQSPKYLFRKEGQNVTLSCEQNLNHDAMYWYRQDPGQGLRLIYYSQIVNDFQKGDIAEGYSVSREKKESFPLTVTSAQKNPTAFYLCASTPRDRVHVLTFGAGSRLTVL.

V is TRBV28 and J is TRBJ2-7, with TRBD2 matching 8 bases. V trimming: 5 bases; J trimming: 0 bases; junction bases outside the gene matches: 6. Germline V CDR1 and CDR2: MDHEN, SYDVKM. CDR3 length equals 15 residues. The CDR3 bases are TGTGCCAGCAGTACTCCCGGGACTAGCTCCTACGAGCAGTACTTC. This codes for CASSTPGTSSYEQYF. Full variable domain (remainder filled in from reference TRBV28 and TRBJ2-7): DVKVTQSSRYLVKRTGEKVFLECVQDMDHENMFWYRQDPGLGLRLIYFSYDVKMKEKGDIPEGYSVSREKKERFSLILESASTNQTSMYLCASSTPGTSSYEQYFGPGTRLTVT.

A few counts support this clone. V gene TRBV27 combines with J gene TRBJ1-2; 7 nucleotides match TRBD1. Germline V CDR1 and CDR2: MNHEY, SMNVEV (reference sequence). This CDR3 has 14 residues. After removal of 5 bases from V and 5 bases from J, the junction contained 8 bases not matched to a gene. This CDR3 reads CASSPLGTEYGYTF. Here the CDR3 DNA reads TGTGCCAGCAGTCCACTCGGGACAGAATATGGCTACACCTTC.

The rearrangement links TRBV5-1 to TRBJ1-3, with D hard to call. This CDR3 is built from 13 residues. Germline CDR1 is SGHRS and CDR2 is YFSETQ. The ends were cut back, 4 bases at V and 4 bases at J, with 9 bases in the middle. CDR3 protein: CASSAEGGNTIYF. For the CDR3, the DNA is TGCGCCAGCAGCGCCGAGGGCGGAAACACCATATATTTT.